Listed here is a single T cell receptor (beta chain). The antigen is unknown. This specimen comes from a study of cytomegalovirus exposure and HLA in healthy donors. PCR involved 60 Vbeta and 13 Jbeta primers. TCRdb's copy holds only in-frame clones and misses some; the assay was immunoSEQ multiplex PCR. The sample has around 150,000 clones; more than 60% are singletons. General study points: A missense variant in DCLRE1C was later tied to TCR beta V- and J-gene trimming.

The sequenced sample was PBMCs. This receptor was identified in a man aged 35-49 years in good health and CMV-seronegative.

The CDR3 here is CASSQRQGPNTGELFF. The CDR3 nucleotides read TGCGCCAGCAGCCAGCGACAGGGTCCGAACACCGGGGAGCTGTTTTTT. V gene TRBV4-3 combines with J gene TRBJ2-2, with 7 nucleotides matching TRBD1. The V gene's germline CDR1 is LGHNA and CDR2 YSLEER. The CDR3 is made up of 16 amino acids. Trimming took 3 bases from V and 0 from J; bases not matched to a gene: 4.